This T cell receptor (beta chain) emerged from a study of response to subunit inactivated influenza vaccine. Findings of the study overall: The authors proposed limited new T cell recruitment per seasonal influenza vaccination.

In its sample, this clonotype was seen a few times. The antigen is unknown. TCRdb fed the RT-PCR reads into MiXCR, producing one record per CDR3 protein. Seen here are under 800,000 distinct CDR3 sequences, 11% to 15% observed once, and the top ten hold 6% to 8%. This CDR3 has 13 amino acids. Trimming shortened V by 1 base and J by 6 bases, and 8 bases separated the two germline ends. Germline V CDR1 and CDR2: SGHRS, YFSETQ. Sequencing was performed on PBMCs from blood, taken around 15 days before vaccination. The chain combines TRBV5-1 with TRBJ1-3; no clear D. This receptor was taken from a man in his fifties who received an inactivated influenza vaccine. The CDR3 DNA reads as TGCGCCAGCAGCTTGTCATCTCAAAACACCATATATTTT. This sequence encodes CASSLSSQNTIYF.